The 10 T cell receptor beta chains given below trace back to one sample, sequenced in a study of brain T cells in children with intractable seizures. Profiling relied on immunoSEQ multiplex PCR, and the TCRdb table lists in-frame clones only, not all of them. The table has about 340,000 clones, approximately 93% seen once. The sample's time point: blood from clinic visit 5 months post-surgery; TSC patient then seizure free. Sequences were derived from peripheral blood, sampled 4 to 6 months after surgery. The source is a boy in the first two years of life with tuberous sclerosis and intractable seizures.

The rearrangement joins TRBV4-1 to TRBJ2-7; TRBD1 might be the D (6 bases). Germline CDR1 and CDR2: MGHRA and YSYEKL. The CDR3 contains 15 residues. The V gene lost 4 bases and the J gene lost 3 bases, with 16 bases spanning the gap. CDR3 amino acids: CASSRVYRENYEQYF. The CDR3 region has the DNA TGCGCCAGCAGCCGGGTATACAGGGAAAACTACGAGCAGTACTTC.

This chain connects TRBV27 to TRBJ2-1, with D unclear. From germline, CDR1 is MNHEY and CDR2 SMNVEV (reference sequence). V was trimmed by 2 bases and J by 6 bases, leaving 11 bases between them. This CDR3 contains 14 residues. As DNA, the CDR3 is TGTGCCAGCAGTTTAAGGCCCGCTGGCAATGAGCAGTTCTTC. Protein: CASSLRPAGNEQFF.

Comments on this clone: With a far larger clone one base away, a read error is the likely cause. This chain joins TRBV7-9 and TRBJ1-3, with D tentatively TRBD1 (6 bases). V lost 5 bases and J 4 bases, leaving 9 bases between the germline ends. Germline assignment: CDR1 SEHNR and CDR2 FQNEAQ (reference sequence). The CDR3 runs to 13 residues. CDR3 bases: TGTGCCAGCAGCGCAACAGGGGGAAACACCATATATTTT. It is translated as CASSATGGNTIYF.

Concerning this clone itself: The same CDR3 also results from other DNA sequences found in this sample. The genes are TRBV5-1 and TRBJ2-1, with 10 bases aligning to TRBD2. The CDR3 spans 17 residues. CDR1 and CDR2 from the germline V gene are SGHRS and YFSETQ. J was trimmed by 7 bases and V by 0 bases; bases with no gene match: 10. In nucleotides, the CDR3 is TGCGCCAGCAGCTTGGGAGGGCGAGCGGGGGGGCCTAATGAGCAGTTCTTC. Translation gives CASSLGGRAGGPNEQFF.

The rearrangement links TRBV7-9 to TRBJ1-4; possible D gene TRBD1, 5 bases. The CDR3 totals 15 residues. Trimming removed 3 bases from V and 2 bases from J, with 10 bases in between. Germline-derived CDR1 and CDR2 are SEHNR and FQNEAQ (reference sequence). The CDR3 loop is CASSLGGMTNEKLFF. DNA for the CDR3: TGTGCCAGCAGCTTGGGGGGGATGACTAATGAAAAACTGTTTTTT.

This chain joins TRBV5-4 and TRBJ2-7, with no clear D. The germline gives CDR1 SGHNT, CDR2 YYREEE (reference sequence). The CDR3 runs to 16 residues. V lost 2 bases and J lost 2, with 17 bases in between. The CDR3 region has the DNA TGTGCCAGCAGCTTATCCCCGCTTTTCGGCCCCTACGAGCAGTACTTC. Translated: CASSLSPLFGPYEQYF.

J is TRBJ2-1 and V is TRBV12-5; D is tentatively TRBD1 or TRBD2 (5 bases each). Trimming shortened V by 4 bases and J by 9 bases, and 16 bases separated the two germline ends. Per the germline V gene, CDR1 is LGHNT and CDR2 is FRNRAP. The CDR3 contains 14 residues. The CDR3 here is CASGSTPRGGEQFF. The CDR3 DNA follows: TGTGCTAGTGGTTCGACGCCGAGGGGTGGTGAGCAGTTCTTC.

J is TRBJ1-5 and V is TRBV2; tentative D call: TRBD1 (6 bases). Looked up from germline, CDR1 is SNHLY and CDR2 is FYNNEI. The CDR3 is 14 residues long. The V and J ends lost 6 bases and 3 bases respectively, with 12 bases between them. The CDR3 sequence: CASRADRINQPQHF. The DNA of the CDR3 is TGTGCCAGCAGGGCGGACAGAATCAATCAGCCCCAGCATTTT.

The chain combines TRBV11-2 with TRBJ1-2, with D maybe TRBD1 (6 bases). V was shortened by 8 bases and J by 1 base, with 11 bases between the two germline ends. Germline assignment: CDR1 SGHAT and CDR2 FQNNGV. The CDR3 covers 13 residues. CDR3 bases: TGTGCCAGCGGAAAGGGGGGTAACTATGGCTACACCTTC. It specifies CASGKGGNYGYTF. Combining the CDR3 with reference TRBV11-2 and TRBJ1-2 gives the whole variable domain EAGVAQSPRYKIIEKRQSVAFWCNPISGHATLYWYQQILGQGPKLLIQFQNNGVVDDSQLPKDRFSAERLKGVDSTLKIQPAKLEDSAVYLCASGKGGNYGYTFGSGTRLTVV.

This clone was detected only once. V usage is TRBV7-9 and J usage is TRBJ1-3; the match to TRBD1 covers 7 bases. Germline CDR1 is SEHNR and CDR2 is FQNEAQ (reference sequence). V trimming: 1 base; J trimming: 2 bases; junction bases outside the gene matches: 8. This CDR3 has 17 amino acids. CDR3 amino acids: CASSLVQGTYTGNTIYF. The CDR3 nucleotides are TGTGCCAGCAGCTTAGTACAGGGGACTTACACTGGAAACACCATATATTTT.